This TCR beta chain was obtained from a study of CD8+ T cells in alopecia areata. RNA extraction was followed by reverse transcription into cDNA, which acted as the sequencing template. Sequencing used immunoSEQ multiplex PCR; TCRdb keeps in-frame clones, though not all of them. The table shows 150,000 to 200,000 clones, with about 60% occurring only once. The CDR3 length is 13 residues. Looked up from germline, CDR1 is MDHEN and CDR2 is SYDVKM. Trimming pared 7 bases from V and 8 bases from J, leaving 17 bases between. Sequencing was carried out using CD4+ T cells sorted from blood. The TCR comes from a human donor in good health. This chain links TRBV28 with TRBJ1-2; D might be TRBD1 (5 bases). CDR3 in DNA: TGTGCCAGCACCTCCTCAATAAGGGGCGGCTACACCTTC. Encoded protein: CASTSSIRGGYTF.